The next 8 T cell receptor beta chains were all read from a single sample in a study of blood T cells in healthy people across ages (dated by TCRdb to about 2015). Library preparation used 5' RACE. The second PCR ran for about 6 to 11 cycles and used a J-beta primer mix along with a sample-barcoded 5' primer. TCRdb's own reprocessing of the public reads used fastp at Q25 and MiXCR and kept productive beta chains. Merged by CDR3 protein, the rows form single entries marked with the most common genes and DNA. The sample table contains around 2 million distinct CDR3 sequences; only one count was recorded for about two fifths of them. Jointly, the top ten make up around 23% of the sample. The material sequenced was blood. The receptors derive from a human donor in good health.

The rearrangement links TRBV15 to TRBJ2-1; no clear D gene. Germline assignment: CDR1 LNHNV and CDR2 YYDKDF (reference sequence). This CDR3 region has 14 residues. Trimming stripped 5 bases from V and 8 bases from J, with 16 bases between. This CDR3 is CATSASSARDEQFF. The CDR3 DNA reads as TGTGCCACCAGCGCAAGTTCCGCCCGCGATGAGCAGTTCTTC.

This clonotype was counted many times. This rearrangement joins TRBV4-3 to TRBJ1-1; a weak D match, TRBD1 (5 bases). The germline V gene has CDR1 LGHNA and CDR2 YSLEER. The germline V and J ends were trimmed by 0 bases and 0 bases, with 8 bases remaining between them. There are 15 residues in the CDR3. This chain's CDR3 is CASSQEDRLNTEAFF. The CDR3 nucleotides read TGCGCCAGCAGCCAAGAAGACAGACTGAACACTGAAGCTTTCTTT.

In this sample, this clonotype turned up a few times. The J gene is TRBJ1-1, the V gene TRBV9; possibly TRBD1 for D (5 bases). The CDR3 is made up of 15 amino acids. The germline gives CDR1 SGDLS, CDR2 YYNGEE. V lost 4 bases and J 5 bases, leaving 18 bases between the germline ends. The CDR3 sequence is CASSPSGGGGTEAFF. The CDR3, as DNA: TGTGCCAGCAGCCCCTCGGGGGGAGGTGGAACTGAAGCTTTCTTT.

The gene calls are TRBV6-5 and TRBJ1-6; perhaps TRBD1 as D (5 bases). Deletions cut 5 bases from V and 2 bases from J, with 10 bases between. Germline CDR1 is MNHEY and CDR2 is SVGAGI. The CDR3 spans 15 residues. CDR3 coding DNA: TGTGCCAGCAGTCCAGGGAGTCCCTATAATTCACCCCTCCACTTT. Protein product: CASSPGSPYNSPLHF.

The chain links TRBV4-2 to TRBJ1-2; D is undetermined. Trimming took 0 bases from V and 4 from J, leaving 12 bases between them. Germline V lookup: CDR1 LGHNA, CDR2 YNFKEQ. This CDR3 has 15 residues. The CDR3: CASSQDSGLFYGYTF. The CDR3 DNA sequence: TGTGCCAGCAGCCAAGACTCGGGCCTCTTCTATGGCTACACCTTC.

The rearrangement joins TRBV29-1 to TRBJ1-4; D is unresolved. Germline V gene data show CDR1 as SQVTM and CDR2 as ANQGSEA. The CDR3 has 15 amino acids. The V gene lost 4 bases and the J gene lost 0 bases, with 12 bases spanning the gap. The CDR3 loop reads CSVATQTSTNEKLFF. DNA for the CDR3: TGCAGCGTTGCGACACAGACTTCAACTAATGAAAAACTGTTTTTT.

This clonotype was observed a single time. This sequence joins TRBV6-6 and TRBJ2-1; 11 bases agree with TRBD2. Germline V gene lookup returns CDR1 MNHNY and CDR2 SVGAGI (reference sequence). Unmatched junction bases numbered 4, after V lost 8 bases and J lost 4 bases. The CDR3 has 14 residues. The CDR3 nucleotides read TGTGCCAGCGAGACTAGCGGGGATTACAATGAGCAGTTCTTC. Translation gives CASETSGDYNEQFF.

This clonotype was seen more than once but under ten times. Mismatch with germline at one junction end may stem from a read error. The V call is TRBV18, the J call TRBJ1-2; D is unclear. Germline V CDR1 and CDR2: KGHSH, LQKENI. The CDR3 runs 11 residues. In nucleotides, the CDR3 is TGTGCCAGCCCTGAGGCCGGTGGCCACACCTTC. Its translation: CASPEAGGHTF. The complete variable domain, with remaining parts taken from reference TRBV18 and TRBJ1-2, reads NAGVMQNPRHLVRRRGQEARLRCSPMKGHSHVYWYRQLPEEGLKFMVYLQKENIIDESGMPKERFSAEFPKEGPSILRIQQVVRGDSAAYFCASPEAGGHTFGSGTRLTVV.